A single sample is the source of the 28 T cell receptor beta chains below, sequenced in a study of T cell repertoires in ileal Crohn's disease. Sequencing used immunoSEQ multiplex PCR; TCRdb keeps in-frame clones, though not all of them. The table lists roughly 18,000 clones, over 80% of them singletons. Input material: ileal tissue. Receptors were obtained from an adult with Crohn's disease.

V is TRBV7-2 and J is TRBJ2-5, with D unresolved. The DNA end favors TRBJ2-7, so the J call may be wrong. From germline, CDR1 is SGHTA and CDR2 FQGNSA. This CDR3 has 14 residues. The CDR3 coding sequence is TGTGCCAGCAGCTTAGATCCCAACTCCTACGAGCAGTACTTC. Translation: CASSLDPNSYEQYF.

The rearrangement joins TRBV10-3 to TRBJ2-1; perhaps TRBD2 as D (7 bases). The germline gives CDR1 ENHRY, CDR2 SYGVKD. Trimming left V 5 bases short and J 10 bases short, with 24 bases between. The CDR3 spans 16 residues. The CDR3 loop reads CAISMPATGAGGEQFF. CDR3 DNA: TGTGCCATCAGTATGCCCGCGACAGGCGCCGGGGGGGAGCAGTTCTTC.

This chain uses TRBV7-2 with TRBJ1-3; tentatively, D is TRBD1 (6 bases). V lost 5 bases and J 0 bases, leaving 14 bases between the germline ends. This CDR3 spans 16 amino acids. The germline V gene has CDR1 SGHTA and CDR2 FQGNSA. The CDR3 nucleotides are TGTGCCAGCAGCCCTCAGGGGCTGGGCTCTGGAAACACCATATATTTT. Translating it yields CASSPQGLGSGNTIYF.

A few counts support this clone. V usage is TRBV29-1 and J usage is TRBJ1-2; D gene uncertain. The V and J ends lost 4 bases and 2 bases respectively, with 8 bases between them. The CDR3 length is 12 residues. The germline gives CDR1 SQVTM, CDR2 ANQGSEA. The CDR3 loop reads CSVGSGNYGYTF. In DNA form, the CDR3 reads TGCAGCGTTGGCTCCGGGAACTATGGCTACACCTTC.

This chain connects TRBV29-1 to TRBJ1-2; 9 bases map to TRBD1. The germline gives CDR1 SQVTM, CDR2 ANQGSEA. This CDR3 has 12 residues. The J segment lost 8 bases and the V segment lost 8 bases, leaving 9 bases of the junction unmatched. CDR3 protein: CSLRGDRDGYTF. The CDR3 DNA reads TGCAGCCTTCGGGGGGACAGGGACGGCTACACCTTC.

The rearrangement links TRBV5-6 to TRBJ2-2, with TRBD2 as a possible D gene (5 bases). CDR1 and CDR2 (germline): SGHDT, YYEEEE. The CDR3 is 12 amino acids. V lost 2 bases, J lost 6 bases, and 5 bases lay in between. The CDR3 sequence: CASSFGAGELFF. The CDR3, as DNA: TGTGCCAGCAGCTTCGGGGCCGGGGAGCTGTTTTTT.

The chain couples TRBV7-8 to TRBJ1-1, with D uncertain. The germline V and J ends were trimmed by 6 bases and 4 bases, with 18 bases remaining between them. Germline V gene sequence: CDR1 SGHVS, CDR2 FQNEAQ. The length of the CDR3 is 15 residues. The CDR3 DNA reads as TGTGCCAGCAGATCATCGGTAGGGAGGGCCACTGAAGCTTTCTTT. This gives the protein CASRSSVGRATEAFF.

The J gene is TRBJ2-7, the V gene TRBV18; TRBD1 aligns across 11 bases. V lost 3 bases, J lost 4 bases, and 5 bases stayed unmatched. From germline, CDR1 is KGHSH and CDR2 LQKENI. The CDR3 spans 15 residues. The CDR3 loop is CASSPGTGGSYEQYF. Written as DNA, the CDR3 is TGTGCCAGCTCACCCGGGACAGGGGGATCGTACGAGCAGTACTTC. Together with reference TRBV18 and TRBJ2-7, the CDR3 gives the full variable domain: NAGVMQNPRHLVRRRGQEARLRCSPMKGHSHVYWYRQLPEEGLKFMVYLQKENIIDESGMPKERFSAEFPKEGPSILRIQQVVRGDSAAYFCASSPGTGGSYEQYFGPGTRLTVT.

The J gene is TRBJ2-2, the V gene TRBV7-3; possibly TRBD2 for D (6 bases). The CDR3 is 13 amino acids. With 6 bases removed from V and 7 bases from J, the gap between germline ends came to 12 bases. Per germline, CDR1 SGHTA and CDR2 FQGTGA. The CDR3 nucleotides are TGTGCCAGCAGGATAGCGGAGAGCGGGGAGCTGTTTTTT. This codes for CASRIAESGELFF.

The chain carries TRBV30 and TRBJ1-6; 7 bases fit TRBD1. From germline, CDR1 is GTSNPN and CDR2 SVGIG (reference sequence). This CDR3 has 16 residues. The trim removed 4 bases at V and 2 bases at J, leaving 8 bases unmatched. The CDR3 sequence is CAWNHRGMAYNSPLHF. The CDR3 region has the DNA TGTGCCTGGAATCACAGGGGAATGGCCTATAATTCACCCCTCCACTTT.

This chain joins TRBV19 and TRBJ2-1, with 9 positions matching TRBD2. Germline V CDR1 and CDR2: LNHDA, SQIVND (reference sequence). The J segment lost 3 bases and the V segment lost 3 bases, leaving 9 bases of the junction unmatched. The CDR3 is 17 amino acids. The CDR3 reads CASSIGRSGGRYNEQFF. The CDR3 DNA follows: TGTGCCAGTAGTATCGGGAGGAGCGGGGGGCGCTACAATGAGCAGTTCTTC.

This clone was counted between two and nine times. This rearrangement joins TRBV7-2 to TRBJ2-1; TRBD1 might be the D (5 bases). This CDR3 is 14 amino acids long. Per the germline V gene, CDR1 is SGHTA and CDR2 is FQGNSA. V was clipped by 0 bases and J by 8 bases, with 11 bases between them. The CDR3 protein is CASSLALRGHEQFF. In nucleotides, the CDR3 is TGTGCCAGCAGCTTAGCGCTAAGGGGTCATGAGCAGTTCTTC.

This sequence joins TRBV2 and TRBJ1-5; D gene unclear. Germline V gene lookup returns CDR1 SNHLY and CDR2 FYNNEI. V shed 3 bases and J shed 3 bases, with 9 bases lying between them. The CDR3 totals 14 residues. The CDR3, as DNA: TGTGCCAGCAGTGAGCACACCCCCAATCAGCCCCAGCATTTT. The encoded protein is CASSEHTPNQPQHF.

This chain links TRBV4-3 with TRBJ2-7; weak D call: TRBD1 (5 bases). V was shortened by 4 bases and J by 0 bases, with 10 bases between the two germline ends. This CDR3 spans 14 amino acids. Germline V gene sequence: CDR1 LGHNA, CDR2 YSLEER. The CDR3 nucleotides are TGCGCCAGCAGCCGGACACTCAACTCCTACGAGCAGTACTTC. Residues: CASSRTLNSYEQYF.

The chain couples TRBV5-1 to TRBJ1-4; 7 nucleotides line up with TRBD1. This CDR3 has 15 amino acids. The germline V gene encodes CDR1 SGHRS and CDR2 YFSETQ. The V gene end was trimmed by 4 bases and the J gene end by 6 bases; junction bases not matched to a gene: 9. The CDR3 sequence is CASSEGTVGDEKLFF. The CDR3 DNA sequence: TGCGCCAGCAGCGAGGGGACAGTCGGGGATGAAAAACTGTTTTTT.

This clone was observed once. The rearrangement joins TRBV5-1 to TRBJ1-2; the D is unclear. Germline CDR1 SGHRS, CDR2 YFSETQ. This CDR3 is built from 11 residues. The V end was cut by 4 bases, the J end by 8 bases, with 9 bases between. In nucleotides, the CDR3 is TGCGCCAGCAGCGAGGCGGGAGGCTACACCTTC. This encodes CASSEAGGYTF. Together with reference TRBV5-1 and TRBJ1-2, the CDR3 gives the full variable domain: KAGVTQTPRYLIKTRGQQVTLSCSPISGHRSVSWYQQTPGQGLQFLFEYFSETQRNKGNFPGRFSGRQFSNSRSEMNVSTLELGDSALYLCASSEAGGYTFGSGTRLTVV.

V usage is TRBV5-4 and J usage is TRBJ1-4, with D perhaps TRBD1 (6 bases). Trimming left V 4 bases short and J 6 bases short, with 13 bases between. This CDR3 is built from 14 residues. CDR1 is SGHNT and CDR2 is YYREEE in the germline V gene (reference sequence). In DNA form, the CDR3 reads TGTGCCAGCAGCGGGAGGGGGGCTGATGAAAAACTGTTTTTT. Amino acid sequence: CASSGRGADEKLFF. Filled out from reference TRBV5-4 and TRBJ1-4, the complete variable domain reads ETGVTQSPTHLIKTRGQQVTLRCSSQSGHNTVSWYQQALGQGPQFIFQYYREEENGRGNFPPRFSGLQFPNYSSELNVNALELDDSALYLCASSGRGADEKLFFGSGTQLSVL.

The chain couples TRBV4-1 to TRBJ2-3, with 8 bases identical to TRBD2. CDR3 length equals 16 residues. After removal of 1 base from V and 0 bases from J, the junction contained 3 bases not matched to a gene. The germline gives CDR1 MGHRA, CDR2 YSYEKL. The CDR3 reads CASSQGRGASTDTQYF. As DNA, the CDR3 is TGCGCCAGCAGCCAAGGGCGGGGGGCTAGCACAGATACGCAGTATTTT.

The chain joins TRBV10-3 to TRBJ1-4; D perhaps matches TRBD1 (6 bases). Germline lookup yields CDR1 ENHRY and CDR2 SYGVKD. The CDR3 length is 15 residues. Trimming cost V 6 bases and J 2 bases, with 13 bases left between them. The CDR3 coding sequence is TGTGCCATCAGAGGACAGAATATTACTAATGAAAAACTGTTTTTT. Protein: CAIRGQNITNEKLFF.

This clone was recorded a few times. The chain's CDR3 is CASSWGGYNEQFF. The CDR3 nucleotides read TGCGCCAGCAGCTGGGGGGGCTACAATGAGCAGTTCTTC. The rearrangement links TRBV5-1 to TRBJ2-1, with TRBD2 matching 7 bases. Germline CDR1 SGHRS, CDR2 YFSETQ. The CDR3 runs 13 residues. Losses at the gene ends were 3 bases for V and 3 bases for J; bases not matched to a gene: 0.

The V call is TRBV4-1, the J call TRBJ1-6; a possible D gene is TRBD1 (5 bases). V gave up 0 bases and J gave up 6 bases, with 15 bases separating them. Germline CDR1 and CDR2: MGHRA and YSYEKL. This CDR3 has 17 amino acids. The CDR3 is CASSQDPGTQGNSPLHF. The CDR3 DNA is TGCGCCAGCAGCCAAGACCCAGGTACCCAGGGTAATTCACCCCTCCACTTT.

The chain combines TRBV6-1 with TRBJ1-6; D might be TRBD1 (5 bases). With 2 bases removed from V and 8 bases from J, the gap between germline ends came to 19 bases. Germline V CDR1 and CDR2: MNHNS, SASEGT. The CDR3 is 17 amino acids. The CDR3, as DNA: TGTGCCAGCAGTGAAAGGAGGAGGGGTCCTTGGGATTCACCCCTCCACTTT. Translation: CASSERRRGPWDSPLHF.

The V gene is TRBV7-3, the J gene TRBJ2-3; 7 nucleotides agree with TRBD2. Germline CDR1 and CDR2: SGHTA and FQGTGA. This CDR3 has 15 amino acids. The ends lost 2 bases at V and 0 bases at J; junction bases unmatched: 2. CDR3: CASSLLAASTDTQYF. CDR3 DNA: TGTGCCAGCAGCTTACTAGCGGCTAGCACAGATACGCAGTATTTT.

The V call is TRBV9, the J call TRBJ1-2; 7 positions agree with TRBD1. This CDR3 has 16 amino acids. The J segment lost 0 bases and the V segment lost 3 bases, leaving 8 bases of the junction unmatched. Germline V lookup: CDR1 SGDLS, CDR2 YYNGEE. CDR3 amino acids: CASSANRDSPNYGYTF. DNA of the CDR3: TGTGCCAGCAGCGCGAACAGGGACAGCCCTAACTATGGCTACACCTTC.

The chain is built from TRBV9 and TRBJ2-7; D uncertain. The length of the CDR3 is 13 residues. Germline lookup yields CDR1 SGDLS and CDR2 YYNGEE. The V end lost 0 bases, the J end lost 3 bases, and 7 bases lay between the germline ends. The chain's CDR3 is CASSVGQNYEQYF. Here the CDR3 DNA reads TGTGCCAGCAGCGTAGGCCAGAACTACGAGCAGTACTTC.

This clone was detected only once. V and J are TRBV7-3 and TRBJ2-1; perhaps TRBD2 as D (7 bases). CDR3 length equals 14 residues. Trimming took 2 bases from V and 6 from J, leaving 11 bases between them. Germline CDR1 reads SGHTA; CDR2 reads FQGTGA. CDR3 nucleotide sequence: TGTGCCAGCAGCTTAGCCGGGGGGCCCAATGAGCAGTTCTTC. Residues: CASSLAGGPNEQFF.

This clone has more than one count but fewer than ten. Other DNA sequences from this sample encode an identical CDR3 as well. The chain combines TRBV5-1 with TRBJ2-5; 7 nucleotides line up with TRBD2. CDR1 SGHRS and CDR2 YFSETQ come from the germline V gene. J lost 3 bases, V lost 0 bases, and 5 bases had no gene match. The CDR3 totals 15 residues. The CDR3 nucleotides are TGCGCCAGCAGCTTGGCCGTGGGGGGGGAAGAGACCCAGTACTTC. Protein sequence: CASSLAVGGEETQYF.

The rearrangement uses TRBV7-2 and TRBJ2-4, with a weak D call TRBD2 (5 bases). Germline V gene data show CDR1 as SGHTA and CDR2 as FQGNSA. Trimming removed 3 bases at V and 0 bases at J, with 9 bases between. This CDR3 contains 15 residues. CDR3 region: CASSFPEVAKNIQYF. The CDR3 DNA reads as TGTGCCAGCAGCTTTCCGGAGGTAGCCAAAAACATTCAGTACTTC.